A single sample is the source of the 25 T cell receptor beta chains below, sequenced in a study of shared clonotypes between healthy human individuals. Naive CD8 cells lacked CD45RO, underwent positive selection for CCR7 and left out terminally differentiated effector memory CD45RA+ cells. Here immunoSEQ multiplex PCR was the method, and the copy in TCRdb shows in-frame clones only, minus some. The table shows about 2.1 million clones, with around 93% occurring only once. The sequencing input was naive CD8+ T cells from PBMCs. These receptors were taken from a man between 18 and 35 years old in good health. Some clones in this sample may be carry-over from other donors' samples.

This clone was recorded once. This sequence may be a read error, since a much larger clone differs from it by one base. The chain recombines TRBV9 with TRBJ2-1, with D perhaps TRBD1 (5 bases). This CDR3 is 13 amino acids long. Trimming removed 0 bases at V and 5 bases at J, with 6 bases between. Per germline, CDR1 SGDLS and CDR2 YYNGEE. This chain's CDR3 is CASSVGQNNEQFF. The CDR3 region has the DNA TGTGCCAGCAGCGTAGGACAGAACAATGAGCAGTTCTTC.

J is TRBJ2-2 and V is TRBV5-4; D unclear. V lost 0 bases and J 7 bases, leaving 7 bases between the germline ends. This CDR3 has 13 residues. The germline V gene has CDR1 SGHNT and CDR2 YYREEE (reference sequence). Written as DNA, the CDR3 is TGTGCCAGCAGCTTGGGCGGCCTCGGGGAGCTGTTTTTT. Its protein is CASSLGGLGELFF. Variable domain in full (rest from reference TRBV5-4 and TRBJ2-2): ETGVTQSPTHLIKTRGQQVTLRCSSQSGHNTVSWYQQALGQGPQFIFQYYREEENGRGNFPPRFSGLQFPNYSSELNVNALELDDSALYLCASSLGGLGELFFGEGSRLTVL.

This clone was seen a single time. The chain has TRBV27 and TRBJ1-4; no clear D. CDR3 length equals 15 residues. CDR1 and CDR2 (germline): MNHEY, SMNVEV (reference sequence). Trimming cost V 5 bases and J 0 bases, with 10 bases left between them. CDR3 nucleotides: TGTGCCAGCAGTCCCTCGGCAGCAACTAATGAAAAACTGTTTTTT. The encoded protein is CASSPSAATNEKLFF. The complete variable domain, with remaining parts taken from reference TRBV27 and TRBJ1-4, reads EAQVTQNPRYLITVTGKKLTVTCSQNMNHEYMSWYRQDPGLGLRQIYYSMNVEVTDKGDVPEGYKVSRKEKRNFPLILESPSPNQTSLYFCASSPSAATNEKLFFGSGTQLSVL.

The V gene is TRBV5-1, the J gene TRBJ1-5; 7 bases are a match to TRBD1. CDR1 and CDR2 from the germline V gene are SGHRS and YFSETQ. J was trimmed by 1 base and V by 2 bases; bases with no gene match: 6. CDR3 length: 16 amino acids. CDR3: CASSFGQGGSNQPQHF. The CDR3 bases are TGCGCCAGCAGCTTCGGCCAAGGGGGCAGCAATCAGCCCCAGCATTTT. Combining the CDR3 with reference TRBV5-1 and TRBJ1-5 gives the whole variable domain KAGVTQTPRYLIKTRGQQVTLSCSPISGHRSVSWYQQTPGQGLQFLFEYFSETQRNKGNFPGRFSGRQFSNSRSEMNVSTLELGDSALYLCASSFGQGGSNQPQHFGDGTRLSIL.

The J gene is TRBJ1-4, the V gene TRBV11-2; the D gene is possibly TRBD1 (5 bases). The CDR3 consists of 16 residues. The V gene's germline CDR1 is SGHAT and CDR2 FQNNGV. Trimming pared 2 bases from V and 5 bases from J, leaving 15 bases between. In DNA, the CDR3 is TGTGCCAGCAGCTTATACCCAGGGCAGGCGAATGAAAAACTGTTTTTT. It encodes CASSLYPGQANEKLFF.

Worth noting for this clone: Other DNA sequences in the same sample also yield this CDR3. This chain joins TRBV6-5 and TRBJ2-7, with 8 nucleotides matching TRBD2. The CDR3 loop spans 15 amino acids. The ends lost 0 bases at V and 3 bases at J; junction bases unmatched: 4. In germline, CDR1 is MNHEY, CDR2 SVGAGI. CDR3 protein: CASSYSAGGGYEQYF. DNA for the CDR3: TGTGCCAGCAGTTACTCGGCGGGGGGAGGCTACGAGCAGTACTTC.

For this clone: The sample has other DNA sequences that encode this CDR3 too. The CDR3 nucleotides read TGTGCCAGCAGCCCTGCCTCGTACGAGCAGTACTTC. It yields the protein CASSPASYEQYF. V is TRBV7-9 and J is TRBJ2-7; D is undetermined. The CDR3 is 12 amino acids. Trimming removed 5 bases from V and 4 bases from J, with 9 bases in between. CDR1 is SEHNR, CDR2 FQNEAQ, per germline (reference sequence).

The genes are TRBV4-2 and TRBJ2-7; 10 nucleotides align to TRBD2. Looked up from germline, CDR1 is LGHNA and CDR2 is YNFKEQ. Trimming removed 0 bases from V and 7 bases from J; junction bases left unmatched: 15. This CDR3 contains 18 residues. The CDR3 DNA reads as TGTGCCAGCAGCCAAGATGGAACTAGCGGGGACTTACGAGGTGAGCAGTACTTC. As protein: CASSQDGTSGDLRGEQYF.

CDR3 sequence reads: CASSSRDRGYDEQYF. CDR3 nucleotides: TGTGCCAGTAGTTCCCGGGACAGGGGGTATGACGAGCAGTACTTC. The V gene is TRBV19, the J gene TRBJ2-7, with 11 bases aligning to TRBD1. There are 15 residues in the CDR3. Germline CDR1 LNHDA, CDR2 SQIVND (reference sequence). J was trimmed by 5 bases and V by 5 bases; bases with no gene match: 8. Full variable domain (outside the CDR3, taken from reference TRBV19 and TRBJ2-7): DGGITQSPKYLFRKEGQNVTLSCEQNLNHDAMYWYRQDPGQGLRLIYYSQIVNDFQKGDIAEGYSVSREKKESFPLTVTSAQKNPTAFYLCASSSRDRGYDEQYFGPGTRLTVT.

Worth noting for this clone: Other DNA sequences in this sample translate to the same CDR3. The V and J genes are TRBV28 and TRBJ2-1; the match to TRBD2 covers 14 bases. CDR1 is MDHEN and CDR2 is SYDVKM in the germline V gene. The CDR3 consists of 14 residues. V lost 3 bases and J lost 9; bases outside the gene matches: 1. The CDR3 DNA is TGTGCCAGCAGTTTTGGGACTAGCGGGAGTGAGCAGTTCTTC. It is translated as CASSFGTSGSEQFF.

V is TRBV13 and J is TRBJ1-1; D not certain. This CDR3 comprises 13 residues. The germline V gene encodes CDR1 PRHDT and CDR2 FYEKMQ (reference sequence). The V gene lost 5 bases and the J gene lost 6 bases, with 13 bases spanning the gap. CDR3 residues: CASSTTVDAEAFF. The CDR3 DNA is TGTGCCAGCAGCACCACAGTGGACGCTGAAGCTTTCTTT.

The chain has TRBV30 and TRBJ1-4; perhaps TRBD1 as D (5 bases). Germline V CDR1 and CDR2: GTSNPN, SVGIG (reference sequence). Trimming cost V 2 bases and J 8 bases, with 15 bases left between them. The CDR3 has 14 amino acids. Written as DNA, the CDR3 is TGTGCCTGGAGTTTGAGGGGAGTGGACGAAAAACTGTTTTTT. It translates to CAWSLRGVDEKLFF.

The chain carries TRBV19 and TRBJ2-3; 8 positions agree with TRBD2. The CDR3 sequence is 16 residues long. The junction had 6 bases not matched to a gene; V was cut back by 1 base and J by 3 bases. CDR1 and CDR2 from the germline V gene are LNHDA and SQIVND (reference sequence). The CDR3 spells CASSIAEGLDTDTQYF. In nucleotides, the CDR3 is TGTGCCAGTAGTATAGCGGAGGGACTAGATACAGATACGCAGTATTTT.

To note about this clone: Germline is not matched at one junction end, which may reflect a read error. The rearrangement joins TRBV5-6 to TRBJ1-2, with D unclear. Germline CDR1 reads SGHDT; CDR2 reads YYEEEE. This CDR3 spans 14 amino acids. The CDR3 loop reads CASSLDPSNYGYTF. Written as DNA, the CDR3 is TGTGCCAGCAGTTTGGATCCATCCAACTATGGCTACACCTTC.

The V call is TRBV5-1, the J call TRBJ2-7, with D possibly TRBD1 on 6 matching bases. The CDR3 is 15 amino acids. The V gene lost 0 bases and the J gene lost 7 bases, with 17 bases spanning the gap. Germline V gene sequence: CDR1 SGHRS, CDR2 YFSETQ. This CDR3 reads CASSLGQGSLREQYF. The CDR3 nucleotides read TGCGCCAGCAGCTTGGGTCAGGGGTCACTTAGGGAGCAGTACTTC.

This chain joins TRBV7-9 and TRBJ2-7, with 7 bases aligning to TRBD1. Germline CDR1 SEHNR, CDR2 FQNEAQ (reference sequence). The CDR3 has 16 residues. After removal of 4 bases from V and 3 bases from J, the junction contained 12 bases not matched to a gene. The CDR3 DNA follows: TGTGCCAGCAGCTCCCCCCCCTCAGGGGGACACTACGAGCAGTACTTC. It codes for CASSSPPSGGHYEQYF.

This rearrangement joins TRBV30 to TRBJ2-1; 10 bases are a match to TRBD1. The CDR3 contains 15 residues. Per germline, CDR1 GTSNPN and CDR2 SVGIG (reference sequence). The junction had 5 bases not matched to a gene; V was cut back by 1 base and J by 5 bases. The CDR3 here is CAWSGGQGFHNEQFF. The DNA of the CDR3 is TGTGCCTGGAGTGGGGGACAGGGGTTCCACAATGAGCAGTTCTTC.

The chain links TRBV9 to TRBJ2-1; 7 positions agree with TRBD2. J lost 7 bases, V lost 3 bases, and 4 bases had no gene match. Germline V gives CDR1 SGDLS, CDR2 YYNGEE. The CDR3 consists of 13 residues. DNA for the CDR3: TGTGCCAGCAGCGGCGGGAGTGGGAATGAGCAGTTCTTC. It codes for CASSGGSGNEQFF.

As for this clone: Other DNA sequences of this sample code for an identical CDR3. The chain carries TRBV27 and TRBJ1-5; D gene ambiguous. Trimming shortened V by 0 bases and J by 4 bases, and 7 bases separated the two germline ends. Germline V gives CDR1 MNHEY, CDR2 SMNVEV (reference sequence). The CDR3 runs to 14 residues. CDR3 in DNA: TGTGCCAGCAGTTTATCAGGGATTAATCAGCCCCAGCATTTT. Amino acids: CASSLSGINQPQHF.

As regards this clone: At the DNA level, this CDR3 is encoded by other sequences in the same sample as well. This chain connects TRBV4-3 to TRBJ2-1, with TRBD2 identical over 12 bases. Germline V gene sequence: CDR1 LGHNA, CDR2 YSLEER. The CDR3 consists of 15 residues. Trimming removed 1 base from V and 6 bases from J; junction bases left unmatched: 1. Written as DNA, the CDR3 is TGCGCCAGCAGCCAAGGGACTAGCGGGATCAATGAGCAGTTCTTC. This translates into CASSQGTSGINEQFF.

The gene calls are TRBV9 and TRBJ1-4; perhaps TRBD1 as D (5 bases). The V end lost 5 bases, the J end lost 8 bases, and 19 bases lay between the germline ends. This CDR3 comprises 15 residues. CDR1 and CDR2 from the germline V gene are SGDLS and YYNGEE. CDR3 DNA sequence: TGTGCCAGCAGTCTCCAACCAGGGCTCGGAGAAAAACTGTTTTTT. Translation: CASSLQPGLGEKLFF.

The V and J genes are TRBV18 and TRBJ2-1, with 8 bases lining up with TRBD2. CDR3 length: 17 amino acids. Germline V lookup: CDR1 KGHSH, CDR2 LQKENI. Unmatched junction bases numbered 6, after V lost 1 base and J lost 1 base. CDR3 sequence reads: CASSPRREGESYNEQFF. The CDR3 DNA reads as TGTGCCAGCTCACCACGACGGGAGGGAGAGTCCTACAATGAGCAGTTCTTC.

V and J are TRBV12-5 and TRBJ1-5; D may be TRBD1 (6 bases). The CDR3 has 16 amino acids. Deletions cut 6 bases from V and 0 bases from J, with 15 bases between. Germline loops: CDR1 LGHNT, CDR2 FRNRAP. DNA of the CDR3: TGTGCTAGTGGCCGCGGGACAATTGATAGCAATCAGCCCCAGCATTTT. The encoded protein is CASGRGTIDSNQPQHF.

This clone has a single count. J is TRBJ2-1 and V is TRBV7-6; TRBD2 aligns across 14 bases. The germline CDR1 and CDR2 sequences are SGHVS and FNYEAQ. Trimming cost V 5 bases and J 0 bases; bases outside gene matches: 9. This CDR3 has 19 amino acids. This chain's CDR3 is CASSPGTSGSRSSYNEQFF. In nucleotides, the CDR3 is TGTGCCAGCAGCCCCGGGACTAGCGGGAGTAGGAGCTCCTACAATGAGCAGTTCTTC.

V is TRBV18 and J is TRBJ2-7; D remains ambiguous. This CDR3 comprises 13 residues. Germline V gene lookup returns CDR1 KGHSH and CDR2 LQKENI. The V end was cut by 0 bases, the J end by 6 bases, with 9 bases between. DNA for the CDR3: TGTGCCAGCTCACCACCGTTTACAGCCGAGCAGTACTTC. It encodes CASSPPFTAEQYF. Combining the CDR3 with reference TRBV18 and TRBJ2-7 gives the whole variable domain NAGVMQNPRHLVRRRGQEARLRCSPMKGHSHVYWYRQLPEEGLKFMVYLQKENIIDESGMPKERFSAEFPKEGPSILRIQQVVRGDSAAYFCASSPPFTAEQYFGPGTRLTVT.